The rows below give T cell receptor beta chains drawn from one sample of a study of spatial heterogeneity in lung cancer. From the 5' RACE reads, TCRdb called clonotypes with MiXCR, one entry per CDR3 protein. The sample records 40,000 to 55,000 distinct CDR3 sequences, roughly 13% being singletons. The sequenced sample was PBMCs, obtained at surgery. The source is a male donor with early-stage non-small cell lung cancer. Each CDR3 is given with its conserved first and last residue. Each record gives: J gene, clone size, D gene, V gene, CDR3 protein. The D gene is left open where the match is weak. Some rows have no size entry. The others give once, few or many, or a class for an expanded clone.

>TRBJ2-5|.|TRBD2|TRBV7-2
CASSLSGTSGQETQYF
>TRBJ2-3|many|TRBD2|TRBV9
CASSSGTSGFADTQYF
>TRBJ1-5|.|TRBD1|TRBV7-9
CASSGIETGGNQPQHF
>TRBJ1-2|many|.|TRBV3-1
CASSQTSVKASLGYTF
>TRBJ1-2|many|.|TRBV5-1
CASSSAGTAYGYTF
>TRBJ2-7|.|TRBD1|TRBV6-5
CASSRGLDEQYF
>TRBJ2-3|.|TRBD2|TRBV20-1
CSATVIASGVTDTQYF
>TRBJ2-3|.|TRBD2|TRBV7-9
CASSGLAGPSRTDTQYF
>TRBJ1-1|many|.|TRBV9
CASSSQQVNTEAFF
>TRBJ2-4|many|.|TRBV7-9
CASSLAGSVIQYF
>TRBJ2-1|.|TRBD2|TRBV5-6
CASSSLAAFSYNEQFF
>TRBJ2-5|.|.|TRBV7-2
CASSLGEYQETQYF
>TRBJ1-1|.|TRBD1|TRBV20-1
CSARDPLTGQPLEAFF
>TRBJ2-1|few|TRBD2|TRBV7-9
CASSLAGGRFEQFF
>TRBJ1-5|few|.|TRBV7-2
CASSLTENQPQHF
>TRBJ1-1|many|.|TRBV7-8
CASSLKFPNTEAFF
>TRBJ2-1|.|TRBD1|TRBV18
CASSPRDRGDYNEQFF